Listed below are T cell receptor beta chains from one sample, sequenced in a study of shared clonotypes between healthy human individuals. TCRdb's copy holds only in-frame clones and misses some; the assay was immunoSEQ multiplex PCR. The sample lists 2.5 million or so clones, 90% to 95% occurring once. Sequenced: naive CD4+ T cells sorted from blood. Receptor source: a man aged 18-30 years in good health. CDR3s leave out the opening cysteine and the closing phenylalanine or tryptophan. Each record gives: V gene, clone size, D gene, J gene, CDR3 length, CDR3 protein. D genes are given only for firm matches. Some rows have no size entry. The others give once, few or many, or a class for an expanded clone.

V: TRBV7-2; size: once; D: TRBD1; J: TRBJ2-7; length: 16; CDR3: ASSFRGPGRAGSYEQY
V: TRBV30; size: NA; D: NA; J: TRBJ2-3; length: 12; CDR3: AWSVRRGTDTQY
V: TRBV10-2; size: NA; D: NA; J: TRBJ2-2; length: 14; CDR3: ASNRGGRSNTGELF
V: TRBV4-1; size: NA; D: NA; J: TRBJ1-2; length: 8; CDR3: ASSQPLYT
V: TRBV7-9; size: NA; D: TRBD2; J: TRBJ2-1; length: 14; CDR3: ASSLRGTSGSDEQF
V: TRBV7-2; size: NA; D: NA; J: TRBJ1-3; length: 11; CDR3: ASTLGPGNTIY
V: TRBV2; size: once; D: TRBD1; J: TRBJ2-5; length: 11; CDR3: ASLGTAQETQY
V: TRBV9; size: NA; D: TRBD1; J: TRBJ1-1; length: 16; CDR3: ASSVEGTGWVGNTEAF
V: TRBV11-2; size: NA; D: TRBD2; J: TRBJ2-7; length: 13; CDR3: ASSMGGDPSYEQY
V: TRBV5-3; size: NA; D: NA; J: TRBJ2-7; length: 15; CDR3: ARSLAAREETLYEQY
V: TRBV30; size: few; D: TRBD1; J: TRBJ1-6; length: 10; CDR3: ASGTANSPLH
V: TRBV18; size: NA; D: TRBD2; J: TRBJ2-5; length: 18; CDR3: ASSPLPVTSGGGSQETQY
V: TRBV15; size: NA; D: NA; J: TRBJ2-7; length: 11; CDR3: ATSRAPGPGSV
V: TRBV13; size: once; D: NA; J: TRBJ2-1; length: 13; CDR3: ASSLFGNPYNEQF